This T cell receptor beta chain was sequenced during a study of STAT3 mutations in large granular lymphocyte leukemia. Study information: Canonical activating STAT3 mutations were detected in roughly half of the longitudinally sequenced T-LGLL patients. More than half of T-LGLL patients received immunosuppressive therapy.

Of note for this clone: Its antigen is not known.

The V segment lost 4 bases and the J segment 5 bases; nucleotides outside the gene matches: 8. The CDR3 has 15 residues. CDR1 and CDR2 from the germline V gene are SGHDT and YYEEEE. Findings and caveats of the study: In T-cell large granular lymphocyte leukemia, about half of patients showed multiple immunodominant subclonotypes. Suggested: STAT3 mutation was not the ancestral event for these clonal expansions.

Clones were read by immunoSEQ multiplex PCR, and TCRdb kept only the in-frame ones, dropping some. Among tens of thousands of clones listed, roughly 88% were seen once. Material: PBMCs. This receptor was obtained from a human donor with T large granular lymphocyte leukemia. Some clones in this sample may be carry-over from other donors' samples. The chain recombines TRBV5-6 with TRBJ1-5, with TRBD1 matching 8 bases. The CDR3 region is CASSQTGVGYQPQHF. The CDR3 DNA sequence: TGTGCCAGCAGCCAGACAGGGGTGGGGTATCAGCCCCAGCATTTT.